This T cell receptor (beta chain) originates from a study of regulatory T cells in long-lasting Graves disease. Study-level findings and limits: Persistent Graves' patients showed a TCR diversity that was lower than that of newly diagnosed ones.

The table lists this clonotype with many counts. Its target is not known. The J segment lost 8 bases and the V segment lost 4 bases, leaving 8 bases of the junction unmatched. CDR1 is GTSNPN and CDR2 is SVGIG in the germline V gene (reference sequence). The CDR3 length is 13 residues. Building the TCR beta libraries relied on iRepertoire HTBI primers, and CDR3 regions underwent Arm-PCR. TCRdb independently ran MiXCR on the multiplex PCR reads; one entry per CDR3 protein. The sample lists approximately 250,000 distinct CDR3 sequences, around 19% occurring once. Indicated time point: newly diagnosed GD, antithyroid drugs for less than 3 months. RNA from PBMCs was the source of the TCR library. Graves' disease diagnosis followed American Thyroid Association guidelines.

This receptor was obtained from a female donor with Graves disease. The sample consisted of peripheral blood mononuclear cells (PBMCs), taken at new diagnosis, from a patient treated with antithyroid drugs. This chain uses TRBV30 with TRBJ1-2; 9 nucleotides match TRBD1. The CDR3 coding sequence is TGTGCCTGGAATCGGGACAGGGCTGAAGGCTACACCTTC. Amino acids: CAWNRDRAEGYTF.